The clone carrying this T cell receptor beta chain has a handful of counts. What it binds is not known. This CDR3 region has 13 residues. Germline V gives CDR1 DFQATT, CDR2 SNEGSKA (reference sequence). V gave up 2 bases and J gave up 6 bases, with 13 bases separating them. Sample-barcoded 5' priming and a J-beta primer mix drove a second PCR of about 6 to 12 cycles. TCRdb fed the 5' RACE reads into MiXCR, producing one record per CDR3 protein. The sample has about 1.6 million distinct CDR3 sequences, roughly a third seen once. Extracted total RNA amounted to at least 5.5 micrograms for each sample. This sample was included in a study of blood T cells in healthy people across ages. About the study: T cells yielded about one barcoded beta molecule per two cells through template switching. Study-wide results and limits: TCR beta diversity correlated strongly with naive T cell percentage. Significant beta diversity loss was already apparent by age approximately 38, declining roughly linearly.

V gene TRBV20-1 combines with J gene TRBJ1-2, with D possibly TRBD1 on 5 matching bases. The sequence derives from a woman aged 25 to 39 in good health. Sequenced sample: blood. The chain's CDR3 is CSARKGSKDGYTF. Written as DNA, the CDR3 is TGCAGTGCTAGAAAGGGGTCGAAGGATGGCTACACCTTC.